Here is one T cell receptor beta chain with its context. This clonotype appeared many times. Its antigen is currently not known. No base quality information exists; no much larger clone differs at one position. The data were taken from a study of spatial heterogeneity in lung cancer (dated by TCRdb to between 2019 and 2020). For the wider study: Beta-chain transcripts were consistently detected in greater numbers than alpha-chain transcripts, which likely reflects a higher abundance of beta-chain transcripts. In the raw uncorrected reads, each unique combination of TCR and UMI appeared more than ten times on average. In non-small cell lung cancer, the study made a quantitative comparison of TCR alpha and beta repertoires among multiple tumor regions, matched nontumor lung and blood. The study linked features of the TCR repertoire to counts of nonsynonymous mutations, which were determined by whole-exome sequencing of tumor tissue. At surgery, both alpha and beta chains were TCR-sequenced in under 250 tumor regions, fewer than 85 matched nontumor lung samples and a few dozen PBMC samples.

Results and caveats for the whole study, not just this receptor: Confirming at a functional level the hypothesis that regional TCRs recognize regional mutations was considered to require additional single-cell paired TCR alpha and beta sequencing. Ubiquitous expanded tumor TCRs showed up in blood more often at tumor resection than at routine follow-up.

The receptor library was made with 5' RACE. The instrument was a NextSeq 500. In the TCR library protocol, a unique molecular identifier was attached to each TCR cDNA molecule so that PCR and sequencing errors could be corrected. As for how the authors treated the data: Decombinator tools were used for TCR identification, UMI-based error correction and CDR3 extraction. Expanded TCRs were defined as those above a frequency of 2 per 1,000, corresponding to the top 1% of the tumor frequency distribution. Rényi diversity was computed with the R vegan package after subsampling each repertoire 100 times to 5,000 TCRs. CDR3 similarity networks were constructed using string-kernel similarity of amino acid triplets, with links drawn between CDR3s whose pairwise similarity was above 0.82. TCRdb reran the public reads through fastp at Q25 and MiXCR, keeping productive beta chains. Identical CDR3 proteins give one entry, which carries the most common genes and DNA. The V and J calls come from TCRdb's annotation, not from the publication. For this sample there are 60,000 to 75,000 distinct CDR3 sequences; about 6.3% appear just once. The top ten clones comprise roughly 14% of the sample.

Trimming at the junction amounts to 2 bases on V and 1 base on J, and the germline ends lie 12 bases apart. The CDR3 holds 14 amino acids from the cysteine to the phenylalanine. Only the CDR3 DNA is retained, 42 bases long and in frame from the first base. Based on the germline V gene (reference sequence), the CDR1 and CDR2 sequences are DFQATT and SNEGSKA. The sample's time point label, in plain terms: sample taken at primary tumor resection. The donors were 72 patients from the lung TRACERx cohort who had early-stage, untreated non-small cell lung cancer. Whole RNA extracted from tumor and nontumor lung tissue, or from cryopreserved PBMC samples, was used for TCR sequencing without cell sorting. Only patients for whom sufficient RNA was available from at least two tumor regions were selected for TCR sequencing.

The origin of this receptor is a female donor with early-stage non-small cell lung cancer. Source: PBMCs, taken at surgery. This chain is built from TRBV20-1 and TRBJ2-7, with the identity of the D gene unclear. This receptor has the CDR3 CSARYSGLSYEQYF. The DNA is TGCAGTGCTAGATATTCAGGTCTATCCTACGAGCAGTACTTC.